This is a list of T cell receptor beta chains from one sample in a study of shared clonotypes between healthy human individuals. The protocol was immunoSEQ multiplex PCR, while the TCRdb copy is restricted to in-frame clones and leaves out a portion. The table has 90,000 to 100,000 clones, roughly 50% seen once; the top ten hold about 15%. Sequenced: PBMCs. The receptors stem from a woman in her 40s in good health. Some clones in this sample may be carry-over from other donors' samples. Both conserved end residues are part of each CDR3. A D gene is named only where the DNA matches it firmly. The size entry is marked missing in some rows and otherwise reads once, few, many or a size class.

J gene: TRBJ1-4; V gene: TRBV11-1; clone size: few; CDR3 length: 14; D gene: NA; CDR3 protein: CASTKDRTNEKLFF; CDR3 DNA: TGTGCCAGCACCAAGGACAGAACGAATGAAAAACTGTTTTTT
J gene: TRBJ1-2; V gene: TRBV10-3; clone size: NA; CDR3 length: 12; D gene: NA; CDR3 protein: CAISDNRYGYTF; CDR3 DNA: TGTGCCATCAGTGACAACCGCTATGGCTACACCTTC
J gene: TRBJ2-1; V gene: TRBV11-2; clone size: NA; CDR3 length: 14; D gene: TRBD2; CDR3 protein: CASSLRGTSGEQFF; CDR3 DNA: TGTGCCAGCAGCTTACGGGGGACTAGCGGTGAGCAGTTCTTC
J gene: TRBJ1-5; V gene: TRBV6-4; clone size: many; CDR3 length: 13; D gene: NA; CDR3 protein: CASSEGSNQPQHF; CDR3 DNA: TGTGCCAGCAGTGAAGGAAGCAATCAGCCCCAGCATTTT
J gene: TRBJ2-7; V gene: TRBV19; clone size: NA; CDR3 length: 16; D gene: TRBD2; CDR3 protein: CASSTGLAGGTYEQYF; CDR3 DNA: TGTGCCAGTAGTACCGGACTAGCGGGAGGTACCTACGAGCAGTACTTC
J gene: TRBJ2-6; V gene: TRBV9; clone size: many; CDR3 length: 14; D gene: NA; CDR3 protein: CASSGHSGANVLTF; CDR3 DNA: TGTGCCAGCAGCGGACACTCTGGGGCCAACGTCCTGACTTTC
J gene: TRBJ2-7; V gene: TRBV4-1; clone size: NA; CDR3 length: 14; D gene: NA; CDR3 protein: CASSQAVSSYEQYF; CDR3 DNA: TGCGCCAGTAGCCAGGCAGTAAGCTCCTACGAGCAGTACTTC
J gene: TRBJ2-6; V gene: TRBV30; clone size: NA; CDR3 length: 15; D gene: NA; CDR3 protein: CAWGDGNPWANVLTF; CDR3 DNA: TGTGCCTGGGGGGACGGTAACCCGTGGGCCAACGTCCTGACTTTC
J gene: TRBJ2-5; V gene: TRBV6-8; clone size: few; CDR3 length: 9; D gene: NA; CDR3 protein: CASSPEQYF; CDR3 DNA: TGTGCCAGCAGCCCTGAGCAGTACTTC
J gene: TRBJ1-5; V gene: TRBV30; clone size: NA; CDR3 length: 13; D gene: TRBD1; CDR3 protein: CAYTRDRDQPQHF; CDR3 DNA: TGTGCCTACACAAGGGACAGGGATCAGCCCCAGCATTTT
J gene: TRBJ2-3; V gene: TRBV18; clone size: NA; CDR3 length: 15; D gene: NA; CDR3 protein: CASSPLGGWGDTQYF; CDR3 DNA: TGTGCCAGCTCACCACTCGGTGGGTGGGGAGATACGCAGTATTTT
J gene: TRBJ2-7; V gene: TRBV28; clone size: NA; CDR3 length: 14; D gene: TRBD2; CDR3 protein: CASRVAGGGTEQYF; CDR3 DNA: TGTGCCAGCAGGGTAGCGGGAGGTGGTACGGAGCAGTACTTC
J gene: TRBJ2-1; V gene: TRBV4-1; clone size: NA; CDR3 length: 15; D gene: NA; CDR3 protein: CASSLSYRPYNEQFF; CDR3 DNA: TGCGCCAGCAGCCTTTCTTACAGACCCTACAATGAGCAGTTCTTC
J gene: TRBJ2-7; V gene: TRBV27; clone size: NA; CDR3 length: 15; D gene: TRBD1; CDR3 protein: CASILRQGPRWEQYF; CDR3 DNA: TGTGCCAGCATCCTCCGACAGGGGCCTCGTTGGGAGCAGTACTTC
J gene: TRBJ2-3; V gene: TRBV5-1; clone size: NA; CDR3 length: 13; D gene: NA; CDR3 protein: CASSLEGSDTQYF; CDR3 DNA: TGCGCCAGCAGCTTGGAGGGCTCAGATACGCAGTATTTT
J gene: TRBJ2-7; V gene: TRBV4-2; clone size: NA; CDR3 length: 16; D gene: TRBD2; CDR3 protein: CASSQAWRGSSYEQYF; CDR3 DNA: TGTGCCAGCAGCCAAGCCTGGCGGGGGAGCTCCTACGAGCAGTACTTC
J gene: TRBJ2-1; V gene: TRBV7-2; clone size: NA; CDR3 length: 14; D gene: TRBD2; CDR3 protein: CASSLLAGLNEQFF; CDR3 DNA: TGTGCCAGCAGCTTACTAGCGGGATTAAATGAGCAGTTCTTC
J gene: TRBJ2-7; V gene: TRBV28; clone size: NA; CDR3 length: 14; D gene: TRBD1; CDR3 protein: CASRSGTGRIEQYF; CDR3 DNA: TGTGCCAGCCGCTCCGGGACAGGGCGGATCGAGCAGTACTTC
J gene: TRBJ2-5; V gene: TRBV5-1; clone size: few; CDR3 length: 13; D gene: NA; CDR3 protein: CASSSRDSETQYF; CDR3 DNA: TGCGCCAGCAGTTCCCGGGACTCAGAGACCCAGTACTTC
J gene: TRBJ2-2; V gene: TRBV30; clone size: NA; CDR3 length: 14; D gene: TRBD2; CDR3 protein: CAHTGTSGIGELFF; CDR3 DNA: TGTGCCCATACCGGGACTAGCGGGATCGGGGAGCTGTTTTTT
J gene: TRBJ2-5; V gene: TRBV9; clone size: NA; CDR3 length: 16; D gene: NA; CDR3 protein: CASRARSGGSGETQYF; CDR3 DNA: TGTGCCAGCAGGGCTCGATCAGGGGGGTCGGGTGAGACCCAGTACTTC
J gene: TRBJ1-5; V gene: TRBV25-1; clone size: NA; CDR3 length: 18; D gene: NA; CDR3 protein: CASSEVFHVWGWNQPQHF; CDR3 DNA: TGTGCCAGCAGTGAAGTGTTTCACGTGTGGGGTTGGAATCAGCCCCAGCATTTT
J gene: TRBJ2-2; V gene: TRBV28; clone size: once; CDR3 length: 16; D gene: TRBD1; CDR3 protein: CASSTAGTGNTGELFF; CDR3 DNA: TGTGCCAGCAGTACGGCCGGGACAGGGAACACCGGGGAGCTGTTTTTT
J gene: TRBJ2-7; V gene: TRBV9; clone size: NA; CDR3 length: 15; D gene: TRBD2; CDR3 protein: CASSVTSGGTYEQYF; CDR3 DNA: TGTGCCAGCAGCGTAACTAGCGGGGGTACCTACGAGCAGTACTTC
J gene: TRBJ2-1; V gene: TRBV15; clone size: many; CDR3 length: 15; D gene: TRBD2; CDR3 protein: CATSQAREGYNEQFF; CDR3 DNA: TGTGCCACCAGCCAGGCGCGGGAGGGTTACAATGAGCAGTTCTTC
J gene: TRBJ1-1; V gene: TRBV12-2; clone size: NA; CDR3 length: 16; D gene: NA; CDR3 protein: CASSSPEWIRDTEAFF; CDR3 DNA: TGTGCCAGCAGCTCCCCTGAGTGGATTCGGGACACTGAAGCTTTCTTT
J gene: TRBJ2-7; V gene: TRBV2; clone size: few; CDR3 length: 11; D gene: NA; CDR3 protein: CASRNNYEQYF; CDR3 DNA: TGTGCCAGCAGAAACAACTACGAGCAGTACTTC
J gene: TRBJ1-2; V gene: TRBV30; clone size: NA; CDR3 length: 12; D gene: NA; CDR3 protein: CAWSGTAYGYTF; CDR3 DNA: TGTGCCTGGAGTGGGACAGCCTATGGCTACACCTTC
J gene: TRBJ1-1; V gene: TRBV11-2; clone size: few; CDR3 length: 13; D gene: NA; CDR3 protein: CASSLQGNTEAFF; CDR3 DNA: TGTGCCAGCAGCTTACAGGGGAACACTGAAGCTTTCTTT
J gene: TRBJ2-3; V gene: TRBV28; clone size: NA; CDR3 length: 16; D gene: NA; CDR3 protein: CASSLSFERVTDTQYF; CDR3 DNA: TGTGCCAGCAGTTTATCGTTTGAGCGGGTCACAGATACGCAGTATTTT
J gene: TRBJ1-5; V gene: TRBV29-1; clone size: many; CDR3 length: 12; D gene: NA; CDR3 protein: CSVRDANQPQHF; CDR3 DNA: TGCAGCGTCCGGGACGCCAATCAGCCCCAGCATTTT
J gene: TRBJ2-7; V gene: TRBV2; clone size: few; CDR3 length: 15; D gene: TRBD2; CDR3 protein: CASSALAGVTYEQYF; CDR3 DNA: TGTGCCAGCAGCGCGCTAGCGGGAGTAACCTACGAGCAGTACTTC
J gene: TRBJ2-7; V gene: TRBV6-1; clone size: few; CDR3 length: 15; D gene: NA; CDR3 protein: CASSEEEGAHVEQYF; CDR3 DNA: TGTGCCAGCAGTGAAGAGGAGGGGGCGCATGTCGAGCAGTACTTC
J gene: TRBJ1-1; V gene: TRBV30; clone size: NA; CDR3 length: 14; D gene: NA; CDR3 protein: CAWSTRGMNTEAFF; CDR3 DNA: TGTGCCTGGAGCACCAGGGGCATGAACACTGAAGCTTTCTTT
J gene: TRBJ2-1; V gene: TRBV19; clone size: NA; CDR3 length: 11; D gene: NA; CDR3 protein: CASRGRNEQLF; CDR3 DNA: TGTGCCAGTCGGGGCAGGAATGAGCAGCTCTTC
J gene: TRBJ1-4; V gene: TRBV7-9; clone size: NA; CDR3 length: 16; D gene: NA; CDR3 protein: CASSLHYRDRNEKLFF; CDR3 DNA: TGTGCCAGCAGCTTACATTACAGGGATAGAAATGAAAAACTGTTTTTT
J gene: TRBJ2-7; V gene: TRBV30; clone size: NA; CDR3 length: 17; D gene: TRBD2; CDR3 protein: CAWIPRRRLADSYEQYF; CDR3 DNA: TGTGCCTGGATACCGCGGAGGCGACTAGCGGACTCCTACGAGCAGTACTTC
J gene: TRBJ1-1; V gene: TRBV9; clone size: NA; CDR3 length: 13; D gene: NA; CDR3 protein: CASSLGEGTEAFF; CDR3 DNA: TGTGCCAGCAGTTTAGGGGAGGGGACTGAAGCTTTCTTT
J gene: TRBJ2-7; V gene: TRBV7-3; clone size: NA; CDR3 length: 13; D gene: NA; CDR3 protein: CASSLGPNYEQYF; CDR3 DNA: TGTGCCAGCAGCTTAGGACCAAACTACGAGCAGTACTTC
J gene: TRBJ1-2; V gene: TRBV28; clone size: few; CDR3 length: 14; D gene: NA; CDR3 protein: CASSRDGTLGGYTF; CDR3 DNA: TGTGCCAGCTCTCGGGACGGCACTCTAGGGGGCTACACCTTC
J gene: TRBJ2-7; V gene: TRBV25-1; clone size: few; CDR3 length: 13; D gene: NA; CDR3 protein: CASSEGGNYEQYF; CDR3 DNA: TGTGCCAGCAGTGAAGGAGGGAACTACGAGCAGTACTTC